The clone carrying this T cell receptor (beta chain) was picked up many times. The sample belongs to a study of T-cell reconstitution after alpha-beta-depleted transplantation in children. Looked up from germline, CDR1 is LGHNA and CDR2 is YSLEER. CDR3 length equals 11 residues. With 1 base removed from V and 4 bases from J, the gap between germline ends came to 0 bases. A TCRbeta library incorporating unique molecular identifiers was prepared. MiXCR, run by TCRdb on the PCR reads, gives a single entry per CDR3 protein. Seen here are hundreds of thousands of distinct CDR3 sequences, roughly 17% observed once, and the top ten hold approximately 1.1%.

This TCR derives from a human donor who donated a stem cell graft to a child with acute myeloid leukemia. Here the sequenced sample was PBMCs from the stem cell graft donor, taken from the stem cell graft. The V gene is TRBV4-3, the J gene TRBJ2-3; no clear D. This chain's CDR3 is CASSQADTQYF. The CDR3 region has the DNA TGCGCCAGCAGCCAAGCAGATACGCAGTATTTT.